This T cell receptor (beta chain) derives from a study of brain T cells in children with intractable seizures. Germline CDR1 reads SGHAT; CDR2 reads FQNNGV. V was clipped by 2 bases and J by 0 bases, with 11 bases between them. CDR3 size: 16 residues. Here immunoSEQ multiplex PCR was the method, and the copy in TCRdb shows in-frame clones only, minus some. The sample comprises about 340,000 clones, over 90% of which are singletons, and roughly 5.8% rests with the top ten. As for time point: blood from clinic visit 5 months post-surgery; TSC patient then seizure free. The sequenced cases were selected for having the highest brain T cell transcript signatures. Before surgery, patients took at least one anti-epileptic drug.

The sequences come from peripheral blood, collected less than 6 months after surgery. This receptor was taken from a boy under two years old with tuberous sclerosis and intractable seizures. The gene calls are TRBV11-2 and TRBJ1-3, with D uncertain. The CDR3 here is CASSLTLEASGNTIYF. In DNA, the CDR3 is TGTGCCAGCAGCTTAACCCTCGAGGCCTCTGGAAACACCATATATTTT.